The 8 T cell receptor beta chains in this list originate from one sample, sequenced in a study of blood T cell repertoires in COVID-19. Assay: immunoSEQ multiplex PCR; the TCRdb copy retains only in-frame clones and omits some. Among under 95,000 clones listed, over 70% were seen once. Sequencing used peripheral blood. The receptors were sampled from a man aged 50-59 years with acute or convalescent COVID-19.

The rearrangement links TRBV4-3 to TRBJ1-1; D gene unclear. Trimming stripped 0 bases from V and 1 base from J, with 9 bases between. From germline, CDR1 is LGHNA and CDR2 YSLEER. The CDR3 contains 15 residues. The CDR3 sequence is CASSQDRGSNTEAFF. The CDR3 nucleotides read TGCGCCAGCAGCCAAGATCGGGGTTCGAACACTGAAGCTTTCTTT.

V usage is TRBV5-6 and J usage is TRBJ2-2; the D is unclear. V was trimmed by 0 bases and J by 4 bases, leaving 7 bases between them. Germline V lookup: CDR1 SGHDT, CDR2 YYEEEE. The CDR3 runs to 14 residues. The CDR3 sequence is CASSLVSGTGELFF. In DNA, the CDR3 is TGTGCCAGCAGCTTGGTGAGTGGCACCGGGGAGCTGTTTTTT.

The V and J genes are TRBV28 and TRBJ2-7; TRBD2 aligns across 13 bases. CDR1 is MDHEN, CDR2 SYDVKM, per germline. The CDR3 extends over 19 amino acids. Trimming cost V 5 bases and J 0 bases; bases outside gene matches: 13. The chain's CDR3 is CASSPNHRTSGSPSYEQYF. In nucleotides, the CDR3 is TGTGCCAGCAGTCCTAACCACCGGACTAGCGGGAGCCCCTCCTACGAGCAGTACTTC.

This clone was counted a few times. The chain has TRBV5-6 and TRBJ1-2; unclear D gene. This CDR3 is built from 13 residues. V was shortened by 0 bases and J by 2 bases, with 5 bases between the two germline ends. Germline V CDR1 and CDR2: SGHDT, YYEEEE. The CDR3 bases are TGTGCCAGCAGCTTGGTTAGCAACTATGGCTACACCTTC. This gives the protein CASSLVSNYGYTF.

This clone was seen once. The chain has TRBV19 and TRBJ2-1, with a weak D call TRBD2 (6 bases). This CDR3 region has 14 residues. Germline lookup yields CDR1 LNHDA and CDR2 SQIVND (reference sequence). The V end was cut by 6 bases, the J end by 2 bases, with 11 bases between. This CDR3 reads CASSVGGTYNEQFF. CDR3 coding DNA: TGTGCCAGTAGCGTCGGGGGTACCTACAATGAGCAGTTCTTC.

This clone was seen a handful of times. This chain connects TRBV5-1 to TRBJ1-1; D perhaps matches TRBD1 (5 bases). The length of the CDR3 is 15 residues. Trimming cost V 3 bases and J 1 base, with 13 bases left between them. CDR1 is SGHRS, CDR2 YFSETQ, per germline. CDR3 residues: CASSSRAGENTEAFF. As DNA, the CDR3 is TGCGCCAGCAGCTCCAGGGCAGGAGAGAACACTGAAGCTTTCTTT.

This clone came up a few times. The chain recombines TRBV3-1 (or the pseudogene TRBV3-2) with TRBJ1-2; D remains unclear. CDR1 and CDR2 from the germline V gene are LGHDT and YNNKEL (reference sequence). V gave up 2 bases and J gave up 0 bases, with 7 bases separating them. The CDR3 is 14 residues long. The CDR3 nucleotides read TGTGCCAGCAGCCAATCGGGAGCTAACTATGGCTACACCTTC. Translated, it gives CASSQSGANYGYTF.

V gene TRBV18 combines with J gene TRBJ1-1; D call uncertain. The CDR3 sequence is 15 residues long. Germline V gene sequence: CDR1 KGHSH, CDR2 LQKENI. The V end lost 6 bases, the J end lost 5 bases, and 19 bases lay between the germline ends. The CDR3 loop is CASSLIKLSWTEAFF. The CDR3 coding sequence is TGTGCCAGCTCCCTAATCAAACTGAGTTGGACTGAAGCTTTCTTT. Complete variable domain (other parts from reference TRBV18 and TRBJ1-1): NAGVMQNPRHLVRRRGQEARLRCSPMKGHSHVYWYRQLPEEGLKFMVYLQKENIIDESGMPKERFSAEFPKEGPSILRIQQVVRGDSAAYFCASSLIKLSWTEAFFGQGTRLTVV.